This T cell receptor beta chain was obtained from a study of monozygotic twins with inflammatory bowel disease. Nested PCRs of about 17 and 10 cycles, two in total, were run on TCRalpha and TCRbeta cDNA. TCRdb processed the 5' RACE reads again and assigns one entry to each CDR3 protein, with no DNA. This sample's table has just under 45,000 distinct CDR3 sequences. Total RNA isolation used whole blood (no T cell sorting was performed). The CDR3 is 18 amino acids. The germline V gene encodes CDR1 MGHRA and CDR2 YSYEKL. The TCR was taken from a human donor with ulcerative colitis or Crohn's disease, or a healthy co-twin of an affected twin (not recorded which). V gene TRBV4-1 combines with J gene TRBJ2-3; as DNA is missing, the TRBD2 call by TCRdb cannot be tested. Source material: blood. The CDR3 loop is CASSQDWASGGVRDTQYF.